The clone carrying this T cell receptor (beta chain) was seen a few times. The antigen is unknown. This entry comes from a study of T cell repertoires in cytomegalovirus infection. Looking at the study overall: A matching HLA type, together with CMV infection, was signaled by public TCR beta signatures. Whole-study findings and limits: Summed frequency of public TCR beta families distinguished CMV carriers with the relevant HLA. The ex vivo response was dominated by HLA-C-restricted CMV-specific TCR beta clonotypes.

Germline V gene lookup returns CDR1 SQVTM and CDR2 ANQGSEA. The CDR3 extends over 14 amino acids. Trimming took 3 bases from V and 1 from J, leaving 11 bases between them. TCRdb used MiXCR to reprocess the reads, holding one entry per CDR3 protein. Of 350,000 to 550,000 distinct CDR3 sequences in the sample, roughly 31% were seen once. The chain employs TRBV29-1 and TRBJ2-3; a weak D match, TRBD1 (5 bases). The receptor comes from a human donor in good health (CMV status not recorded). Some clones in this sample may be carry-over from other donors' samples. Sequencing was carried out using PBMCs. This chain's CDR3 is CSVEAPTGTDTQYF. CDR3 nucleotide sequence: TGCAGCGTTGAGGCCCCGACAGGCACAGATACGCAGTATTTT.